This paragraph covers one TCR beta chain sequence. Its matching antigen is unknown. Sequenced by immunoSEQ multiplex PCR; TCRdb stores in-frame clones only, minus some. The profile shows 39,000 or so clones, approximately 91% of them singletons. The source of the sample is a study of resident and recirculating memory T cells in vitiligo. Study in general: Genomic DNA was extracted from whole homogenized samples, with no cell sorting.

Study outcomes and limitations: Sequences differed between biopsy sites and patients, suggesting private specificity.

There are 16 residues in the CDR3. V was pared by 4 bases and J by 0 bases, with 12 bases between. Germline V gives CDR1 MNHNS, CDR2 SASEGT. The chain links TRBV6-1 to TRBJ1-4; TRBD1 is a possible D gene (5 bases). The sample comprised blood. The source is a male donor with vitiligo. DNA of the CDR3: TGTGCCAGCAGTGCGCGGGGGGGGACAACTAATGAAAAACTGTTTTTT. Encoded protein: CASSARGGTTNEKLFF.